These T cell receptor beta chains were read from a single sample in a study of blood T cell repertoires in COVID-19. Using immunoSEQ multiplex PCR, the repertoire was profiled, and TCRdb retains in-frame clones only, with some absent. Among around 130,000 clones, roughly four fifths were seen once, and the ten largest hold 10% to 11%. Sequences were obtained from peripheral blood. The receptors shown here come from a human donor in a cohort sampled during active COVID-19. Each CDR3 is given with its conserved first and last residue. Size is stated for part of the rows, as once, few or many counts, or as a class when the clone is expanded.

abundance	v_gene	j_gene	CDR3aa
once	TRBV11-2	TRBJ1-1	CASSLAAEAFF
NA	TRBV7-8	TRBJ1-5	CASSSPGGPENQPQHF
NA	TRBV5-1	TRBJ1-5	CASSLGQGPNQPQHF
NA	TRBV19	TRBJ1-5	CASKDHAGRQPQHF
NA	TRBV11-1	TRBJ2-3	CASSLKAGSTDTQYF
NA	TRBV29-1	TRBJ1-1	CSVEVGLGAYEAFF
few	TRBV9	TRBJ1-2	CASSAQQGNYGYTF
NA	TRBV30	TRBJ1-3	CAWSGRTAGNTIYF
NA	TRBV6-6	TRBJ2-4	CAIGGLAGKNIQYF
NA	TRBV5-5	TRBJ1-3	CASSLRTARVSGNTIYF
NA	TRBV3-1/TRBV3-2	TRBJ2-7	CASSSRGSYEQYF
NA	TRBV2	TRBJ1-2	CASTPEARNDGYTF
NA	TRBV7-9	TRBJ2-2	CASSPGLAGVTGELFF
NA	TRBV6-5	TRBJ2-7	CASSTSGAWSEQYF